This TCR beta chain was captured in a study of CD8 T cells in Susac syndrome. A quantity of 0.5 to 1 ug RNA underwent reverse transcription using random hexamers. One entry per CDR3 protein, called by TCRdb with MiXCR from the immunoSEQ multiplex PCR reads. The sample lists about 130,000 distinct CDR3 sequences, 80% seen once, with roughly 0.53% in the top ten. The V gene lost 7 bases and the J gene lost 12 bases, with 24 bases spanning the gap. CDR3 length: 14 residues. This clonotype was found once. Sequencing input: CD8+ T cells from PBMCs. This receptor was taken from a human donor with multiple sclerosis. The chain combines TRBV12-3 or TRBV12-4 with TRBJ1-2; D may be TRBD1 (5 bases). The CDR3 nucleotides are TGTGCCAGCAACCTTGGGGGGGTACCAGGTTTTGACACCTTC. Its protein product is CASNLGGVPGFDTF.